This T cell receptor beta chain was profiled in a study of kidney transplant recipient with SARS-CoV-2 infection (dated by TCRdb to the early 2020s). The germline V gene (reference sequence) supplies CDR1 LNHDA and CDR2 SQIVND. Trimming costs V 9 bases and J 1 base, and their ends lie 12 bases apart. The CDR3 has 13 amino acids, counting the end cysteine and phenylalanine. Kept here is only the CDR3 DNA, which spans 39 bases and is read in frame from base 1. Sequencing was performed on an Illumina MiSeq. The peripheral T cell repertoire was profiled for human TCRbeta genes. From the authors' description of their analysis: Beta-binomial modelling was used to test for differences in clonotype abundance while accounting for variability over time. Expanded clonotypes were screened against the ImmuneCODE reference database of SARS-CoV-2-associated TCRs and were mapped to viral genome regions. Additional repertoire analyses were carried out for TRBV gene usage, CDR3 length, CDR3 amino acid overlap between time points, clonotype abundance distributions and Jaccard similarity. Using fastp at Q25 and MiXCR, TCRdb reprocessed the public reads and kept productive beta chains. One record per CDR3 amino acid sequence lists the most common genes and DNA. These V and J calls rely on TCRdb rather than the paper's analysis. This sample comprises fewer than 250,000 distinct CDR3 sequences, about 28% of them detected only once. The top ten hold roughly 7.3% of the sample.

What the time point label conveys for this sample: pre-pandemic baseline sample and day 111 after first positive SARS-CoV-2 test. This clonotype has at least ten counts. There is no known antigen for this receptor. There are no base qualities to consult, and no much larger clone falls within one base. This material consisted of a blood sample, taken at baseline and on day 111 from a kidney transplant recipient. This clonotype was sampled from a male patient aged 30 to 39 who had COVID-19 and was a kidney transplant recipient. Because of the transplant, the T cells may be the graft donor's rather than the patient's own. This chain is built from TRBV19 and TRBJ1-1; the D gene is not confidently resolved. The nucleotide sequence is TGTGCCAGCGCACACCTCCAGAACACTGAAGCTTTCTTT. Translated, this gives CASAHLQNTEAFF.